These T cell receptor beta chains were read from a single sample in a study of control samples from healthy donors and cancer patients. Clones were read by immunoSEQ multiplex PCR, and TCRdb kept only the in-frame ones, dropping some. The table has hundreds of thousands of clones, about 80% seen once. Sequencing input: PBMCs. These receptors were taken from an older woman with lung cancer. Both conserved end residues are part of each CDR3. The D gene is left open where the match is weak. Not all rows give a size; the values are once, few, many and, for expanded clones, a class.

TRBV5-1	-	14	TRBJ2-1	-	TGCGCCAGCAGCCAGACCCTATCCCACAATGAGCAGTTCTTC	CASSQTLSHNEQFF
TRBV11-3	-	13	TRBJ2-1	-	TGTGCCAGCAGCTCCGGGGACTACAATGAGCAGTTCTTC	CASSSGDYNEQFF
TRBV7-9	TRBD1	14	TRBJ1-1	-	TGTGCCAGCAGCGAGGGACAGGGGGAGGTTGAAGCTTTCTTT	CASSEGQGEVEAFF
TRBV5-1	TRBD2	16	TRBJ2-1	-	TGCGCCAGCAGCTTGCCCCTAGTGGGAGGGCCCGGTGAGCAGTTCTTC	CASSLPLVGGPGEQFF
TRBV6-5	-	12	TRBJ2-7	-	TGTGCCAGCAGCTCCAATAGACCCGAGCAGTACTTC	CASSSNRPEQYF
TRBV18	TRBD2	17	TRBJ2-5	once	TGTGCCAGCTCACCGACGATTTCTAGCGGGAGCCAAGAGACCCAGTACTTC	CASSPTISSGSQETQYF
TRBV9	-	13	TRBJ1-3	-	TGTGCCAGCAGCGTAGAAGGTGGAAACACCATATATTTT	CASSVEGGNTIYF
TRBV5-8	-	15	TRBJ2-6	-	TGTGCCAGCAGCTTAGGTGACTCTGGGGCCAACGTCCTGACTTTC	CASSLGDSGANVLTF
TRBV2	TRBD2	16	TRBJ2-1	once	TGTGCCAGCAGGTCCACGCTAGCGGGAGGATTCAATGAGCAGTTCTTC	CASRSTLAGGFNEQFF
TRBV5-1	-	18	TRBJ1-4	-	TGCGCCAGCAGCCCCGGGGTGGGGCAGGGCAACCCTAATGAAAAACTGTTTTTT	CASSPGVGQGNPNEKLFF
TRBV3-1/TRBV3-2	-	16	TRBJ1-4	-	TGTGCCAGCAGCCAAGATCTGGGGGGGGCGGGGGAAAAACTGTTTTTT	CASSQDLGGAGEKLFF
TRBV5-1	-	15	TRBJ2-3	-	TGCGCCAGCAGCTTGGGGGACATAGACACAGATACGCAGTATTTT	CASSLGDIDTDTQYF
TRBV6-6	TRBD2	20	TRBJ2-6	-	TGTGCCAGCAGTCGGGACGGGAGTCCGGGACTACTCTCTGGGGCCAACGTCCTGACTTTC	CASSRDGSPGLLSGANVLTF
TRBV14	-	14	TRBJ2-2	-	TGTGCCAGCAGCCGGGACCACTTCACCGGGGAGCTGTTTTTT	CASSRDHFTGELFF
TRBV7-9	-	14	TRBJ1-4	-	TGTGCCAGCAGCTTAGTGCAGGGCGGTGAAAAACTGTTTTTT	CASSLVQGGEKLFF
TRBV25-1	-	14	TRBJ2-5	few	TGTGCCAGCAGTTCTAACAGAAAGGGGGAGACCCAGTACTTC	CASSSNRKGETQYF
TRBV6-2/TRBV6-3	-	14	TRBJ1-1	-	TGTGCCAGCAGTTACGTGGGGGTGAACACTGAAGCTTTCTTT	CASSYVGVNTEAFF
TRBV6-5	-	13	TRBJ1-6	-	TGTGCCAGCAGCCCAGGGGCGGGTTCACCCCTCCACTTT	CASSPGAGSPLHF
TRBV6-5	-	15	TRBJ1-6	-	TGTGCCAGCAGTTACGCCAAGGGGTATAATTCACCCCTCCACTTT	CASSYAKGYNSPLHF
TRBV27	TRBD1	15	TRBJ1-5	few	TGTGCCAGCAGGCTAACCGGGACAGGCAATCAGCCCCAGCATTTT	CASRLTGTGNQPQHF
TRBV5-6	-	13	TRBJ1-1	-	TGTGCCAGCAGCTTGTTGACGTATACTGAAGCTTTCTTT	CASSLLTYTEAFF
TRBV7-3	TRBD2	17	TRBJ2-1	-	TGTGCCAGCAGCCCGACCTTGGGACTAGCGGCCCCCAAGGAGCAGTTCTTC	CASSPTLGLAAPKEQFF
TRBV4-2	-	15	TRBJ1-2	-	TGTGCCAGCAGCCAGGGTTCCGGCGACCCGGGAGGCTACACCTTC	CASSQGSGDPGGYTF
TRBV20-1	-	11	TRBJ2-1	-	TGCAGTGCTCCAGACAGCAATGAGCAGTTCTTC	CSAPDSNEQFF
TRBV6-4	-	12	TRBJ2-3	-	TGTGCCAGCAGTGACCTCACAGATACGCAGTATTTT	CASSDLTDTQYF
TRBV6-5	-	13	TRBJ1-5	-	TGTGCCAGCACCGACAGGAGCAATCAGCCCCAGCATTTT	CASTDRSNQPQHF
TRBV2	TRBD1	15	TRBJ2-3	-	TGTGCCAGCAGCCTGGACAGGGCTTTCACAGATACGCAGTATTTT	CASSLDRAFTDTQYF
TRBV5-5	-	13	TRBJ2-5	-	TGTGCCAGCAGCGTGGATGGAGAAGAGACCCAGTACTTC	CASSVDGEETQYF
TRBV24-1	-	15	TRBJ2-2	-	TGTGCCACCAGTGATTTCCCGGGAGCGGTCGGGGAGCTGTTTTTT	CATSDFPGAVGELFF
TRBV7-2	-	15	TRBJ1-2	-	TGTGCCAGCAGCTTAGACATACAGGACAGTACGGAAAACCAATTC	CASSLDIQDSTENQF
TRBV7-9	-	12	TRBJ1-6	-	TGTGCCAGCGGGGAATTAGGTTCACCCCTCCACTTT	CASGELGSPLHF
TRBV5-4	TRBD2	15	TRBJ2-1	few	TGTGCCAGCAGCTCACCCGGGACTAGTAGGAATGAGCAGTTCTTC	CASSSPGTSRNEQFF
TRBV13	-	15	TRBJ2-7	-	TGTGCCAGCAGCTCCCCCCTGGAGAGTTTCCACGAGCAGTACTTC	CASSSPLESFHEQYF
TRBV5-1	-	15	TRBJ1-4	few	TGCGCCAGCAGCGTAGACTTTGCAACTAATGAAAAACTGTTTTTT	CASSVDFATNEKLFF
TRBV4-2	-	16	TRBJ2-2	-	TGTGCCAGCAGCCAAGATTGGGAACCACGGGGCGGGGAGCTGTTTTTT	CASSQDWEPRGGELFF
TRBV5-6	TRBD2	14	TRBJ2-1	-	TGTGCCAGCAGCTTGGTGTCGGGAGGGAATGAGCAGTTCTTC	CASSLVSGGNEQFF
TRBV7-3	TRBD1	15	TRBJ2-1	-	TGTGCCAGCAGCTCGGACAGGGGGCTCTACAATGAGCAGTTCTTC	CASSSDRGLYNEQFF
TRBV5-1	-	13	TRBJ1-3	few	TGCGCCAGCAGCTTGGATGGGGCGAACCTCTGGGATTTT	CASSLDGANLWDF
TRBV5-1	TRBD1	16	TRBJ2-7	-	TGCGCCAGCAGCCCCAACTGGGACAGGAGCTCCTACGAGCAGTACTTC	CASSPNWDRSSYEQYF
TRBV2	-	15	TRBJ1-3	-	TGTGCCAGCCAGGGGTTCATGGGGGCTGGAAACACCATATATTTT	CASQGFMGAGNTIYF
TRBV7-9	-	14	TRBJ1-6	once	TGTGCCAGCAGCTTAGCCGCCGGGTCGGCACCCCTCCACTTT	CASSLAAGSAPLHF
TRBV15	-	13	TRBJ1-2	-	TGTGCCACCAGCAGGGAACGGGACTATGGCTACACCTTC	CATSRERDYGYTF
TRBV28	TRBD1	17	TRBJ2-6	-	TGTGCCAGCGCCGGGACAGGGGGTCTCTCTGGGGCCAACGTCCTGACTTTC	CASAGTGGLSGANVLTF
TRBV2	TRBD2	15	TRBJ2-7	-	TGTGCCAGCAGCGGGGGGAGGCAGAACTCCTACGAGCAGTACTTC	CASSGGRQNSYEQYF
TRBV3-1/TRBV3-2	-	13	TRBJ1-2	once	TGTGCCAGCAGCCAAGAAAACAGCGATGGCTACACCTTC	CASSQENSDGYTF
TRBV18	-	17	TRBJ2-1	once	TGTGCCAGCTCACTCGGGCGGGCTAGGGCCCTGGCCAATGAGCAGTTCTTC	CASSLGRARALANEQFF
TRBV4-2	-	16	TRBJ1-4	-	TGTGCCAGCAGCCAAGATCCCGGTTCAACTAATGAAAAACTGTTTTTT	CASSQDPGSTNEKLFF